The clone carrying this T cell receptor (beta chain) appeared a few times. TCRdb re-called the PCR reads through MiXCR, storing one row per CDR3 protein. Found here are 250,000 to 350,000 distinct CDR3 sequences, over 20% of them singletons; the top ten hold approximately 0.85%. The data were taken from a study of molecular identifiers for immune sequencing clone quantification. J gave up 6 bases and V 5 bases, and 10 bases lay outside the gene matches. The CDR3 totals 15 residues. CDR1 and CDR2 from the germline V gene are KGHSH and LQKENI. The chain has TRBV18 and TRBJ2-7; 10 bases align to TRBD1. The source of this sequence is a human donor in good health. Some libraries in this study had Jurkat cell RNA spiked in. The material sequenced was naive CD8+ T cells from blood, with Jurkat cell RNA spiked in. Noted subset: FACS-sorted CD8+CD4-CCR7+CD45RA+ naive T cells. CDR3 protein: CASSSTGTGDSEQYF. The CDR3 DNA is TGTGCCAGCTCATCTACCGGGACAGGGGATTCCGAGCAGTACTTC.